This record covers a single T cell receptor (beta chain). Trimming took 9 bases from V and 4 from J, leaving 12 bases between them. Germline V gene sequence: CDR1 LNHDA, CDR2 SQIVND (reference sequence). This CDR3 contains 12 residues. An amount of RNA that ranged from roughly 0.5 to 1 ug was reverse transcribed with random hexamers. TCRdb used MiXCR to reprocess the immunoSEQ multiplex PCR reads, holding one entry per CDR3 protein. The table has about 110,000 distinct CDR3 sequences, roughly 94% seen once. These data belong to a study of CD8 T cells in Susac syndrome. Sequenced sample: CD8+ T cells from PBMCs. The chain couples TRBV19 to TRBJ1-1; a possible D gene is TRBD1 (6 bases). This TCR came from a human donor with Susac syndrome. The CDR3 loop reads CASRLQGTEAFF. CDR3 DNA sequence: TGTGCCAGCCGATTACAGGGCACTGAAGCTTTCTTT.